This T cell receptor (beta chain) was retrieved from a study of T cell repertoires in cytomegalovirus infection. CDR3 length: 17 residues. V gave up 0 bases and J gave up 4 bases; unmatched junction bases: 11. Germline CDR1 and CDR2: SGHTA and FQGTGA. TCRdb re-derived calls from the reads in MiXCR, one entry per CDR3 protein. The data hold approximately 750,000 distinct CDR3 sequences, with less than 40% observed a single time. This clonotype was seen a few times. This TCR was recovered from a human donor in good health (CMV status not recorded). Some clones in this sample may be carry-over from other donors' samples. Sequencing was carried out using PBMCs. The chain is built from TRBV7-3 and TRBJ1-2, with 7 bases that match TRBD1. CDR3 coding DNA: TGTGCCAGCAGCTTAACCCGCCTCGACAGGGTAGGCTATGGCTACACCTTC. Its protein is CASSLTRLDRVGYGYTF.